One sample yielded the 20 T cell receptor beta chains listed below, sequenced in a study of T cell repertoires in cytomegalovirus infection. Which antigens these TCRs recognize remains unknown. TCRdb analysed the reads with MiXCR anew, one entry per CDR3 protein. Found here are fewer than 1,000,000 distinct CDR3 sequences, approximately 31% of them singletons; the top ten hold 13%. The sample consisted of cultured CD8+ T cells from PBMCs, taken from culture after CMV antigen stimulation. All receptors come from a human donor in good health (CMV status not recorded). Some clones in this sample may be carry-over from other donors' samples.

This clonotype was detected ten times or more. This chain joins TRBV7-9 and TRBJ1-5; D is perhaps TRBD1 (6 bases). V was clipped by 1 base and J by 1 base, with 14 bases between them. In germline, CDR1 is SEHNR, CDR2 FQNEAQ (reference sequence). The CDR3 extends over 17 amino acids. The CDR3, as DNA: TGTGCCAGCAGCTTAGAGCTCCAGGGGCGCAGCAATCAGCCCCAGCATTTT. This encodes CASSLELQGRSNQPQHF.

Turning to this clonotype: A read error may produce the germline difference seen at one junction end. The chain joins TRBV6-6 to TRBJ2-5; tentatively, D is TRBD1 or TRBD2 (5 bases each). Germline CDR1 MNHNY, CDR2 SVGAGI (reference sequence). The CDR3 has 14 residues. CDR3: CVSNKRGPQETQYF. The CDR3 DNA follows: TGTGTCAGCAATAAGAGGGGACCACAAGAGACCCAGTACTTC.

The CDR3: CASSLDGTPPFNYGYTF. The CDR3 bases are TGTGCCAGCAGTTTAGATGGGACACCCCCATTTAACTATGGCTACACCTTC. This chain uses TRBV12-3 or TRBV12-4 with TRBJ1-2; a weak D match, TRBD1 (6 bases). The CDR3 is 17 amino acids. Trimming cost V 1 base and J 1 base, with 16 bases left between them.

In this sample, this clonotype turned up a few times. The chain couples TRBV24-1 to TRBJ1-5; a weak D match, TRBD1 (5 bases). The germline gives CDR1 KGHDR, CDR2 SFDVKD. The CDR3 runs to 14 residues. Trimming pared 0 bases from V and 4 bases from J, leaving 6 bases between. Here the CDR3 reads CATSDLKGNQPQHF. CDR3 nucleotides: TGTGCCACCAGTGATTTGAAGGGGAATCAGCCCCAGCATTTT.

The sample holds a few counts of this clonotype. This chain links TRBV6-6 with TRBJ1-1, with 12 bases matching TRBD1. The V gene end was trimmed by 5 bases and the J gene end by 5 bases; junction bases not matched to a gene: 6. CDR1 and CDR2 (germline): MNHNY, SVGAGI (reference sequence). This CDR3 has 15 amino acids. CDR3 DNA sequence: TGTGCCAGCAGTCCCGGGACAGGGGGCTTTACTGAAGCTTTCTTT. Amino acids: CASSPGTGGFTEAFF.

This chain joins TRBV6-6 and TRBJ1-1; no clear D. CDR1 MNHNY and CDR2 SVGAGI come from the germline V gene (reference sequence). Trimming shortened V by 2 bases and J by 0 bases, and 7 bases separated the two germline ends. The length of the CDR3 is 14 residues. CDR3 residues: CASSYTALNTEAFF. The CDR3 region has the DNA TGTGCCAGCAGTTACACAGCTTTGAACACTGAAGCTTTCTTT.

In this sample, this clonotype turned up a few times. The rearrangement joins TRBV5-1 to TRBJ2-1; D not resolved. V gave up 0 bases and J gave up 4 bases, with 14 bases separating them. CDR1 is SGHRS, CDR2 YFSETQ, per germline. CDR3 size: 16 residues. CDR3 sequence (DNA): TGCGCCAGCAGCTTGGGTTATGAACAGTCATACAATGAGCAGTTCTTC. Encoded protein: CASSLGYEQSYNEQFF. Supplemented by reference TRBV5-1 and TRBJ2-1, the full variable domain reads KAGVTQTPRYLIKTRGQQVTLSCSPISGHRSVSWYQQTPGQGLQFLFEYFSETQRNKGNFPGRFSGRQFSNSRSEMNVSTLELGDSALYLCASSLGYEQSYNEQFFGPGTRLTVL.

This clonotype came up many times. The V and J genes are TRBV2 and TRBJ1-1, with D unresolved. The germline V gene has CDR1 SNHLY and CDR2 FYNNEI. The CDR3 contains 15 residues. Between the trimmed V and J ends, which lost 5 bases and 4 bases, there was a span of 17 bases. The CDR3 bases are TGTGCCAGCAGTCTTGGGAAGGGAATGATCACTGAAGCTTTCTTT. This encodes CASSLGKGMITEAFF.

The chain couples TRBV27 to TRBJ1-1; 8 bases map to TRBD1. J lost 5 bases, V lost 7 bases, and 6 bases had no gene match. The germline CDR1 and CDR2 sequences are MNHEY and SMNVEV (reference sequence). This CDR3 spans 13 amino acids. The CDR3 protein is CASTTGTGTEAFF. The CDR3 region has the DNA TGTGCCAGCACTACGGGGACAGGTACTGAAGCTTTCTTT.

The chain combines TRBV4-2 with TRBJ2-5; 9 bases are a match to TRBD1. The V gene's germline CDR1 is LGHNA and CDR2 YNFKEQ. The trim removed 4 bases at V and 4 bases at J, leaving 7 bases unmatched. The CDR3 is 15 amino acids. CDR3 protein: CASSRSLGQGETQYF. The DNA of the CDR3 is TGTGCCAGCAGCCGTAGTTTGGGACAGGGAGAGACCCAGTACTTC.

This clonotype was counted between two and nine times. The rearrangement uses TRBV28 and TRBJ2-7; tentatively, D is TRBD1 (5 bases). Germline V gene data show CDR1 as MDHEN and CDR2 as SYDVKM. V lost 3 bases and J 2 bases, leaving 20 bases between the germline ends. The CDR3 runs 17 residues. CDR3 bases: TGTGCCAGCAGTTTGGTTGGACATGGTTCTTTACCCTACGAGCAGTACTTC. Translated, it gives CASSLVGHGSLPYEQYF.

CDR3: CASRWLDGSDGYTF. CDR3 bases: TGTGCCAGCAGATGGCTAGATGGATCAGATGGCTACACCTTC. This chain links TRBV6-1 with TRBJ1-2, with D uncertain. V lost 6 bases to trimming and J lost 6 bases, with 17 bases between them. Germline-derived CDR1 and CDR2 are MNHNS and SASEGT. This CDR3 has 14 amino acids.

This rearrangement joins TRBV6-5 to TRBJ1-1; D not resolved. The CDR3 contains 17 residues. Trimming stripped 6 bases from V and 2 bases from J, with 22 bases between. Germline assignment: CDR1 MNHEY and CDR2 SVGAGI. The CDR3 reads CASRLTPFSLINTEAFF. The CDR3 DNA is TGTGCCAGCAGACTCACACCCTTTTCCCTGATTAACACTGAAGCTTTCTTT.

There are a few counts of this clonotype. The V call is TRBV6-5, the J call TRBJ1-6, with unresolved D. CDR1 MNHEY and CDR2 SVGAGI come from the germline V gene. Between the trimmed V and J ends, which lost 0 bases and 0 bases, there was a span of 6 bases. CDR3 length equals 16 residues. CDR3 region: CASSYSATSYNSPLHF. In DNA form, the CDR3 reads TGTGCCAGCAGTTACTCCGCCACCTCCTATAATTCACCCCTCCACTTT.

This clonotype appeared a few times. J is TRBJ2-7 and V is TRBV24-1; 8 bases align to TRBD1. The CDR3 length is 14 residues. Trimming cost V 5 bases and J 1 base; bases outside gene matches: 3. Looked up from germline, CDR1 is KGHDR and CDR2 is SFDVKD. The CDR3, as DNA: TGTGCCACCAGTGGGGGACAGGATTCCTACGAGCAGTACGTC. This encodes CATSGGQDSYEQYV.

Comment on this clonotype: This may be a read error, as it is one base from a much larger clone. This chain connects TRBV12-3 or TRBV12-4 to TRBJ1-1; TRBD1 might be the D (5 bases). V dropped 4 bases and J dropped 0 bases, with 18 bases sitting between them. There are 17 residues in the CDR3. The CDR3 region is CASSSSPGAFVNTEAFF. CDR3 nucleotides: TGTGCCAGCAGTTCGTCTCCCGGGGCTTTCGTGAACACTGAAGCTTTCTTT.

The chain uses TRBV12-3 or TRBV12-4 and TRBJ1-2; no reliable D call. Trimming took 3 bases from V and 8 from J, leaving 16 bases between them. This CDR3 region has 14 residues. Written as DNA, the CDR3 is TGTGCCAGCAGTTTTGTAGCGGTAGGCGGCGGCTACACCTTC. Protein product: CASSFVAVGGGYTF.

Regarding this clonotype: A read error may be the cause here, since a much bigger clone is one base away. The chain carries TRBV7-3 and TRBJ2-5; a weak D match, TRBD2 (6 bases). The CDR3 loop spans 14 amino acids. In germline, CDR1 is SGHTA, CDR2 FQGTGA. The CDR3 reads CTSSPREDLKTQYF. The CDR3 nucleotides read TGTACCAGCAGCCCAAGGGAGGATTTAAAGACCCAGTACTTC.

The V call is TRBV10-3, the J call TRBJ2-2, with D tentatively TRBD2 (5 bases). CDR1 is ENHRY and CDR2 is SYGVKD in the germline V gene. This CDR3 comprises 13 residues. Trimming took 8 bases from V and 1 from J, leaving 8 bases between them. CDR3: CAIPGLNTGELFF. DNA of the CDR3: TGTGCCATCCCCGGACTGAACACCGGGGAGCTGTTTTTT.

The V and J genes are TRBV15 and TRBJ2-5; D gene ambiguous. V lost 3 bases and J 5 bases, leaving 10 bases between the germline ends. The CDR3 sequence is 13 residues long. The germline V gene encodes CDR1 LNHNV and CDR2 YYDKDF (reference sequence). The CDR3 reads CATSREKGETQYF. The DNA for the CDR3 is TGTGCCACCAGCAGGGAGAAAGGGGAGACCCAGTACTTC. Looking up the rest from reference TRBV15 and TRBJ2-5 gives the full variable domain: DAMVIQNPRYQVTQFGKPVTLSCSQTLNHNVMYWYQQKSSQAPKLLFHYYDKDFNNEADTPDNFQSRRPNTSFCFLDIRSPGLGDTAMYLCATSREKGETQYFGPGTRLLVL.